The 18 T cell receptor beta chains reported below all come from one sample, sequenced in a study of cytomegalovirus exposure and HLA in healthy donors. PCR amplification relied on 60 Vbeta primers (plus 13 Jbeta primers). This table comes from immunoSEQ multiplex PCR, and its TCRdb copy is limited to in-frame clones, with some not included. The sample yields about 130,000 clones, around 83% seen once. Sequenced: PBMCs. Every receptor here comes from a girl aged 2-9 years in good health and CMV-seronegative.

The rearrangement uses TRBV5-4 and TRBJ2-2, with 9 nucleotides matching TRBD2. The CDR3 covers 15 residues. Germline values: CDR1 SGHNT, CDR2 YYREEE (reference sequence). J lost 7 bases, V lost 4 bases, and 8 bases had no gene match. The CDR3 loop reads CASSTEGLANGELFF. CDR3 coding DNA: TGTGCCAGCAGCACGGAGGGACTAGCTAACGGGGAGCTGTTTTTT.

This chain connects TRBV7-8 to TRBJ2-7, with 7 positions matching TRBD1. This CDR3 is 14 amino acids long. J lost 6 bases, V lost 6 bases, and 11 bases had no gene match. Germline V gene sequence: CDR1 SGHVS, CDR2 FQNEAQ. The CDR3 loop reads CASRAGTAGAEQYF. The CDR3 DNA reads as TGTGCCAGCAGGGCCGGGACAGCTGGGGCCGAGCAGTACTTC.

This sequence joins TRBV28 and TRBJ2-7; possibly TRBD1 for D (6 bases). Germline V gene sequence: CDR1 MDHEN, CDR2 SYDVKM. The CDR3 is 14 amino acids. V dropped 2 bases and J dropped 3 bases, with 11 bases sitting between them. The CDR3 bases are TGTGCCAGCAGTTTAGCAGGGGTGAACTACGAGCAGTACTTC. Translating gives CASSLAGVNYEQYF. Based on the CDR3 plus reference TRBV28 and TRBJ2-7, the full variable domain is DVKVTQSSRYLVKRTGEKVFLECVQDMDHENMFWYRQDPGLGLRLIYFSYDVKMKEKGDIPEGYSVSREKKERFSLILESASTNQTSMYLCASSLAGVNYEQYFGPGTRLTVT.

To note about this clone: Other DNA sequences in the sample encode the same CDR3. The CDR3 loop reads CASSEFGKGLIGEKLFF. The CDR3 nucleotides read TGTGCCAGCAGTGAATTTGGGAAGGGGTTAATCGGTGAAAAACTGTTTTTT. The chain uses TRBV25-1 and TRBJ1-4; maybe TRBD1 (5 bases). Germline CDR1 MGHDK, CDR2 SYGVNS. The CDR3 runs to 17 residues. Trimming stripped 1 base from V and 7 bases from J, with 19 bases between.

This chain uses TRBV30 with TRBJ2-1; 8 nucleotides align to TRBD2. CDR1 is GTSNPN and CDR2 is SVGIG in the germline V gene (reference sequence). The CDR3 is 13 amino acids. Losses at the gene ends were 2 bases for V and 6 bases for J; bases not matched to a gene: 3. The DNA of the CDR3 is TGTGCCTGGAGTTGGACTAGCACCAATGAGCAGTTCTTC. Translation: CAWSWTSTNEQFF.

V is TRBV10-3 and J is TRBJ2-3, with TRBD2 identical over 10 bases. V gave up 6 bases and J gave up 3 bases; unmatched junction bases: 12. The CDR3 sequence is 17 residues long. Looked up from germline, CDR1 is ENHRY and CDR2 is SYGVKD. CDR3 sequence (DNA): TGTGCCATCAGCCATCCTATAGCGGGAGGAGAGACAGATACGCAGTATTTT. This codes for CAISHPIAGGETDTQYF.

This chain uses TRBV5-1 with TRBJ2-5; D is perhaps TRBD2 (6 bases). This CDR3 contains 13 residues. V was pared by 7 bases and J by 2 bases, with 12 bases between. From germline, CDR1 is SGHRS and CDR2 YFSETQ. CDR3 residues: CASGVGGQETQYF. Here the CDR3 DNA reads TGCGCCAGCGGGGTAGGAGGGCAAGAGACCCAGTACTTC.

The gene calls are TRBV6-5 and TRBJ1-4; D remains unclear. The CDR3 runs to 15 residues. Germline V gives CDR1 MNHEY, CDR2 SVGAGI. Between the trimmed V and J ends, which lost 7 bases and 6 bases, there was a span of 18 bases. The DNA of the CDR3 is TGTGCCAGCACCACCGACGGCCGAGGCTATGAAAAACTGTTTTTT. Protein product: CASTTDGRGYEKLFF.

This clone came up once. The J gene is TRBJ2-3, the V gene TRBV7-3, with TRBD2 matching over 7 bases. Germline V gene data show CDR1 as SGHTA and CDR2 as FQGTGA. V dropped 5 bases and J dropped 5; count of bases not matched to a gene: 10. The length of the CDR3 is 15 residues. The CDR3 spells CASSPLGLAEDTQYF. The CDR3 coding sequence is TGTGCCAGCAGCCCCCTGGGGCTAGCGGAAGATACGCAGTATTTT.

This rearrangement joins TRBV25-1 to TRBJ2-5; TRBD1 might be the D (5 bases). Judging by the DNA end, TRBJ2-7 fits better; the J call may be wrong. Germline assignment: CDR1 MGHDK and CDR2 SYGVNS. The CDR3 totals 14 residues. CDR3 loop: CASSQGRSSYEQYF. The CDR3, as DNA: TGTGCCAGCAGCCAGGGAAGGAGCTCCTACGAGCAGTACTTC.

The DNA of the CDR3 is TGCGCCAGCAGCTTGGCGGGAAGATCCTACGAGCAGTACTTC. Amino acid sequence: CASSLAGRSYEQYF. The chain links TRBV5-1 to TRBJ2-7; the D gene is possibly TRBD2 (5 bases). The CDR3 consists of 14 residues. With 0 bases removed from V and 1 base from J, the gap between germline ends came to 8 bases. Germline CDR1 and CDR2: SGHRS and YFSETQ.

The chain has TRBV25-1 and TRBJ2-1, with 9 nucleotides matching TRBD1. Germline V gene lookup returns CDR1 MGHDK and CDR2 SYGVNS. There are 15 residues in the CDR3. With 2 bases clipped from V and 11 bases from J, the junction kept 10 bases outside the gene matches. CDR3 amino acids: CASSEGTGMGQKQFF. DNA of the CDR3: TGTGCCAGCAGTGAAGGGACAGGGATGGGGCAGAAGCAGTTCTTC.

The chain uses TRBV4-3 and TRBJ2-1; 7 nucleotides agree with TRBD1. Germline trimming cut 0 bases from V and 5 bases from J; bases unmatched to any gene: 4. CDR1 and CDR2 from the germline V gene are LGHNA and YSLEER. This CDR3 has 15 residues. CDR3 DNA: TGCGCCAGCAGCCAAGATAGGGACAGTAACAATGAGCAGTTCTTC. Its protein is CASSQDRDSNNEQFF.

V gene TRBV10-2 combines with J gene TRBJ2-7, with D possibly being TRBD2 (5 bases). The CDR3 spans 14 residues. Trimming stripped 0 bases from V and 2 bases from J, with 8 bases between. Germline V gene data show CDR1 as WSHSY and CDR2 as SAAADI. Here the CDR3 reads CASSESRLTYEQYF. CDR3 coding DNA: TGCGCCAGCAGTGAGTCACGACTAACCTACGAGCAGTACTTC.

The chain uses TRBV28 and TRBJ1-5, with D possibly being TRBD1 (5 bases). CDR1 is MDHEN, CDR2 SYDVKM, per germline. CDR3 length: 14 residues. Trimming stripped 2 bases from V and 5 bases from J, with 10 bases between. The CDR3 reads CASSLRGFYQPQHF. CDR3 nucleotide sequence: TGTGCCAGCAGTTTAAGGGGTTTTTATCAGCCCCAGCATTTT.

Here the CDR3 reads CAWIPAGTYEQYF. In nucleotides, the CDR3 is TGTGCCTGGATACCGGCAGGGACTTACGAGCAGTACTTC. V gene TRBV30 combines with J gene TRBJ2-7, with a tentative D call TRBD2 (6 bases). Germline loops: CDR1 GTSNPN, CDR2 SVGIG (reference sequence). CDR3 size: 13 residues. Trimming pared 4 bases from V and 4 bases from J, leaving 14 bases between.

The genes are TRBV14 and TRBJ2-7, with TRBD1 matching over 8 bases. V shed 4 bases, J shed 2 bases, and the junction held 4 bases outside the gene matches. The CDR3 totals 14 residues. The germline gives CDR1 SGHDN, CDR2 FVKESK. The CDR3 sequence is CASSLQGVPYEQYF. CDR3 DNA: TGTGCCAGCAGCCTACAGGGGGTTCCCTACGAGCAGTACTTC.

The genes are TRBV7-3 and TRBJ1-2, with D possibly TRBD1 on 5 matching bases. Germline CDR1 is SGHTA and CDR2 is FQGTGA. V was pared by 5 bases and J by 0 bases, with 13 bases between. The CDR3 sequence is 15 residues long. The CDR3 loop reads CASSADSLPNYGYTF. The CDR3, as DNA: TGTGCCAGCAGCGCCGACAGCCTACCTAACTATGGCTACACCTTC.